The clone carrying this T cell receptor (beta chain) was seen a few times. Method: immunoSEQ multiplex PCR; TCRdb's copy keeps in-frame clones and lacks some. The data show about 300,000 clones, 80% to 90% seen once. This sample is part of a study of blood T cell repertoires in COVID-19. The J segment lost 6 bases and the V segment lost 4 bases, leaving 4 bases of the junction unmatched. Germline CDR1 SNHLY, CDR2 FYNNEI. The CDR3 has 13 residues. The chain has TRBV2 and TRBJ2-3, with TRBD2 identical over 7 bases. The receptor was derived from a woman aged 50 to 60 with acute or convalescent COVID-19. Material: peripheral blood. In DNA form, the CDR3 reads TGTGCCAGCAGTGGGGGGGGACGGGATACGCAGTATTTT. Translated, it gives CASSGGGRDTQYF. The full variable domain, in which reference TRBV2 and TRBJ2-3 provide the parts outside the CDR3, is EPEVTQTPSHQVTQMGQEVILRCVPISNHLYFYWYRQILGQKVEFLVSFYNNEISEKSEIFDDQFSVERPDGSNFTLKIRSTKLEDSAMYFCASSGGGRDTQYFGPGTRLTVL.